This entry lists 8 T cell receptor beta chains sequenced from one sample in a study of CD8 T cells in Susac syndrome (dated by TCRdb to about 2019). The receptor library was made with the immunoSEQ multiplex PCR assay. RNA was extracted using the RNeasy kit, and roughly 0.5 to 1 microgram was reverse transcribed with random hexamers. TCRdb applied fastp at Q25 and MiXCR to the public reads, then kept only in-frame beta chains. CDR3 protein sequences are deduplicated, and each keeps its most common genes and DNA. In this sample the table shows fewer than 150,000 distinct CDR3 sequences, approximately 90% of which occur a single time. The ten largest clones add up to about 0.23% of the sample. The sample taken for sequencing was CD8+ T cells from PBMCs. The source of these receptors is a human donor with multiple sclerosis.

Only a few counts were recorded for this clonotype. V is TRBV12-3 or TRBV12-4 and J is TRBJ2-1; D not certain. Trimming removed 8 bases from V and 0 bases from J, with 8 bases in between. The CDR3 runs 13 residues. For the CDR3, the DNA is TGTGCCAGCGGTCTGAGCTCCTACAATGAGCAGTTCTTC. It translates to CASGLSSYNEQFF.

V and J are TRBV5-6 and TRBJ2-1, with 8 bases fitting TRBD2. Trimming cost V 7 bases and J 8 bases; bases outside gene matches: 11. The CDR3 contains 14 residues. Germline V lookup: CDR1 SGHDT, CDR2 YYEEEE. The chain's CDR3 is CASDVGLAPHEQFF. The CDR3 bases are TGTGCCAGCGACGTAGGACTAGCTCCCCATGAGCAGTTCTTC.

The V and J genes are TRBV6-2 or TRBV6-3 and TRBJ2-5, with D unresolved. V was trimmed by 6 bases and J by 0 bases, leaving 11 bases between them. The CDR3 spans 14 residues. The germline V gene has CDR1 MNHEY and CDR2 SVGEGT. The CDR3 loop is CASSYAENQETQYF. As DNA, the CDR3 is TGTGCCAGCAGCTACGCAGAGAACCAAGAGACCCAGTACTTC.

The J gene is TRBJ1-2, the V gene TRBV6-1; D is undetermined. The germline CDR1 and CDR2 sequences are MNHNS and SASEGT. Trimming left V 1 base short and J 2 bases short, with 8 bases between. The CDR3 contains 14 residues. This chain's CDR3 is CASSEDAGNYGYTF. The CDR3 DNA follows: TGTGCCAGCAGTGAAGACGCAGGAAACTATGGCTACACCTTC.

The J gene is TRBJ2-1, the V gene TRBV4-3; 11 bases align to TRBD2. The junction had 12 bases not matched to a gene; V was cut back by 3 bases and J by 5 bases. The CDR3 covers 18 residues. Germline-derived CDR1 and CDR2 are LGHNA and YSLEER. The CDR3 nucleotides are TGCGCCAGCAGCCATGTTTCTCTGGGACTAGCGGAAAACAATGAGCAGTTCTTC. This translates into CASSHVSLGLAENNEQFF.

This clonotype was seen just once. The genes are TRBV7-9 and TRBJ2-5, with no clear D. The CDR3 consists of 13 residues. Between the trimmed V and J ends, which lost 0 bases and 3 bases, there was a span of 5 bases. Germline V gene data show CDR1 as SEHNR and CDR2 as FQNEAQ (reference sequence). CDR3: CASSLAEEETQYF. Here the CDR3 DNA reads TGTGCCAGCAGCTTAGCTGAGGAAGAGACCCAGTACTTC.

The CDR3 nucleotides read TGCAGCGTTGTCGGGATCGACACCGGGGAGCTGTTTTTT. This codes for CSVVGIDTGELFF. The V gene is TRBV29-1, the J gene TRBJ2-2; D possibly corresponds to TRBD2 (5 bases). This CDR3 is built from 13 residues. V was clipped by 4 bases and J by 3 bases, with 9 bases between them. Germline loops: CDR1 SQVTM, CDR2 ANQGSEA.

The chain couples TRBV29-1 to TRBJ2-3; D possibly corresponds to TRBD1 (6 bases). V shed 3 bases and J shed 1 base, with 11 bases lying between them. Per the germline V gene, CDR1 is SQVTM and CDR2 is ANQGSEA. The CDR3 runs to 14 residues. The CDR3 DNA follows: TGCAGCGTTGACGGGGACACTGGCACAGATACGCAGTATTTT. Protein product: CSVDGDTGTDTQYF.